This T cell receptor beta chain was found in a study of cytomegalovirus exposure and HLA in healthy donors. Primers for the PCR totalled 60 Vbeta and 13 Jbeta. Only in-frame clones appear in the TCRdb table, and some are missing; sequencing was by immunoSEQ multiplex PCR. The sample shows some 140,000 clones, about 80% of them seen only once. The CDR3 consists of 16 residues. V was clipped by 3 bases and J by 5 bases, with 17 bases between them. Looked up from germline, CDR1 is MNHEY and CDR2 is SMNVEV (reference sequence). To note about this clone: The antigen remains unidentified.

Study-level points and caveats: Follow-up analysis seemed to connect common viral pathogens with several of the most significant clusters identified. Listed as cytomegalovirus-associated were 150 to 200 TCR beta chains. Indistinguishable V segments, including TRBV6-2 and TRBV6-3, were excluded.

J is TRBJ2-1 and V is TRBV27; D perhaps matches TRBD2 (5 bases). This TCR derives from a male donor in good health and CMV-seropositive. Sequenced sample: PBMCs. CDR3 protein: CASSFLIVGSDNEQFF. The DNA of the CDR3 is TGTGCCAGCAGTTTCCTTATTGTGGGGAGTGACAATGAGCAGTTCTTC.